This T cell receptor beta chain is drawn from a study of shared clonotypes between healthy human individuals. To note about this clone: The antigen remains unidentified.

Study findings and constraints: Blood was the sole source, and tissue repertoires probably differ. A few donors shared about 5% of their naive CD4 clonotypes.

The assay was carried out at the deep level. Sequencing was performed with immunoSEQ multiplex PCR; in TCRdb, only in-frame clones are kept and a portion is missing. The table shows hundreds of thousands of clones, with around 96% occurring only once. Naive CD8 populations comprised CD45RO-negative cells positively selected for CCR7, excluding terminally differentiated effector memory CD45RA+ cells. The V and J ends lost 2 bases and 3 bases respectively, with 13 bases between them. This CDR3 has 15 amino acids. Looked up from germline, CDR1 is SGHTA and CDR2 is FQGNSA. This chain connects TRBV7-2 to TRBJ2-5, with a possible D match to TRBD2 (5 bases). This clonotype was obtained from a woman in her 30s in good health. Sequenced sample: naive CD8+ T cells sorted from blood. The CDR3 spells CASSLSTSGEETQYF. CDR3 in DNA: TGTGCCAGCAGCTTATCTACCAGCGGAGAAGAGACCCAGTACTTC.